This T cell receptor (beta chain) derives from a study of cytomegalovirus exposure and HLA in healthy donors. Turning to the study itself: In a later analysis, it was reported that the roughly 130 validation repertoires had been produced on the same platform as the 550 to 700 repertoires belonging to the first cohort.

Some clones are missing from TCRdb's copy, which holds only in-frame ones; the method was immunoSEQ multiplex PCR. The table shows roughly 200,000 clones, with around 86% occurring only once. Regarding the study as a whole: Reports credit the classifier with highly specific, highly sensitive diagnosis of cytomegalovirus status.

This CDR3 comprises 14 residues. The ends lost 5 bases at V and 4 bases at J; junction bases unmatched: 7. The V gene's germline CDR1 is SGHRS and CDR2 YFSETQ. A note on this clone: The antigen remains unidentified.

This chain connects TRBV5-1 to TRBJ2-3, with 7 bases aligning to TRBD1. The sequencing input was PBMCs. This clonotype was sampled from a man younger than 45 in good health and CMV-seropositive. The DNA of the CDR3 is TGCGCCAGCAGTTTCGGACAGGATTCAGATACGCAGTATTTT. Translation gives CASSFGQDSDTQYF.